This entry lists 27 T cell receptor beta chains sequenced from one sample in a study of blood T cell repertoires in COVID-19. Generated by immunoSEQ multiplex PCR, the TCRdb table keeps only in-frame clones and is missing some. Of a few hundred thousand clones listed, around 88% are singletons. Sequences were obtained from peripheral blood. The origin of the receptors is a woman aged 25 to 39 who had recovered from COVID-19.

The V gene is TRBV19, the J gene TRBJ2-7; possible D gene TRBD1, 6 bases. CDR1 and CDR2 from the germline V gene are LNHDA and SQIVND (reference sequence). The CDR3 runs 13 residues. V shed 3 bases and J shed 1 base, with 7 bases lying between them. This CDR3 is CASSITGSYEQYF. The CDR3 DNA follows: TGTGCCAGTAGTATCACAGGGTCCTACGAGCAGTACTTC.

The chain recombines TRBV5-1 with TRBJ2-1; 12 bases are shared with TRBD2. Germline CDR1 SGHRS, CDR2 YFSETQ. The junction had 4 bases not matched to a gene; V was cut back by 1 base and J by 2 bases. The CDR3 is 17 amino acids. The CDR3 sequence is CASSLSSGGAPYNEQFF. DNA for the CDR3: TGCGCCAGCAGCTTGTCTAGCGGGGGGGCGCCCTACAATGAGCAGTTCTTC. Complete variable domain (other parts from reference TRBV5-1 and TRBJ2-1): KAGVTQTPRYLIKTRGQQVTLSCSPISGHRSVSWYQQTPGQGLQFLFEYFSETQRNKGNFPGRFSGRQFSNSRSEMNVSTLELGDSALYLCASSLSSGGAPYNEQFFGPGTRLTVL.

The rearrangement links TRBV15 to TRBJ1-5; a weak D match, TRBD1 (5 bases). The ends were cut back, 0 bases at V and 7 bases at J, with 22 bases in the middle. The CDR3 extends over 18 amino acids. The germline gives CDR1 LNHNV, CDR2 YYDKDF (reference sequence). Here the CDR3 reads CATSRDLSLLVGRQPQHF. The CDR3 coding sequence is TGTGCCACCAGCAGAGACCTGTCCTTGCTTGTGGGGCGGCAGCCCCAGCATTTT. The full variable domain, completed using reference TRBV15 and TRBJ1-5, is DAMVIQNPRYQVTQFGKPVTLSCSQTLNHNVMYWYQQKSSQAPKLLFHYYDKDFNNEADTPDNFQSRRPNTSFCFLDIRSPGLGDTAMYLCATSRDLSLLVGRQPQHFGDGTRLSIL.

This chain connects TRBV6-2 or TRBV6-3 to TRBJ2-3; possibly TRBD2 for D (5 bases). V lost 5 bases, J lost 4 bases, and 7 bases lay in between. CDR3 length: 12 amino acids. CDR1 MNHEY and CDR2 SVGEGT come from the germline V gene. The CDR3, as DNA: TGTGCCAGCAGTAGTAGCGCAGATACGCAGTATTTT. The encoded protein is CASSSSADTQYF.

The rearrangement links TRBV7-9 to TRBJ1-1; D not resolved. Germline CDR1 and CDR2: SEHNR and FQNEAQ (reference sequence). This CDR3 comprises 14 residues. V gave up 5 bases and J gave up 6 bases, with 16 bases separating them. The CDR3 region has the DNA TGTGCCAGCAGCACCCGAGGTGGTGGCGCTGAAGCTTTCTTT. It is translated as CASSTRGGGAEAFF.

The chain couples TRBV14 to TRBJ1-1, with D possibly being TRBD1 (5 bases). The V end lost 1 base, the J end lost 1 base, and 16 bases lay between the germline ends. The CDR3 consists of 17 residues. Germline values: CDR1 SGHDN, CDR2 FVKESK. The DNA of the CDR3 is TGTGCCAGCAGCCAAGGTGCGTCAGGGTATACGAACACTGAAGCTTTCTTT. This translates into CASSQGASGYTNTEAFF.

This clone was observed once. The V gene is TRBV5-4, the J gene TRBJ2-7; D might be TRBD2 (5 bases). The germline V and J ends were trimmed by 4 bases and 0 bases, with 11 bases remaining between them. The CDR3 runs to 14 residues. Germline assignment: CDR1 SGHNT and CDR2 YYREEE (reference sequence). The CDR3 spells CASSPTGVSYEQYF. CDR3 nucleotides: TGTGCCAGCAGCCCGACCGGGGTCTCCTACGAGCAGTACTTC.

The rearrangement links TRBV24-1 to TRBJ2-1; TRBD2 agrees at 15 bases. CDR3 length: 17 amino acids. V was clipped by 4 bases and J by 4 bases; unmatched bases: 4. Germline lookup yields CDR1 KGHDR and CDR2 SFDVKD. CDR3 nucleotide sequence: TGTGCCACCAGTGACCTCGGGACTAGCGGGGGGTACAATGAGCAGTTCTTC. Protein: CATSDLGTSGGYNEQFF.

The chain recombines TRBV7-3 with TRBJ2-1; a possible D gene is TRBD2 (5 bases). Trimming stripped 5 bases from V and 13 bases from J, with 18 bases between. The CDR3 spans 13 residues. The germline V gene encodes CDR1 SGHTA and CDR2 FQGTGA. CDR3 sequence reads: CASSPSGEFVQFF. The CDR3, as DNA: TGTGCCAGCAGCCCCAGTGGGGAGTTCGTCCAGTTCTTC.

DNA for the CDR3: TGTGCCAGTATAGGGACAGGGGTATTCACCGGGGAGCTGTTTTTT. Its protein is CASIGTGVFTGELFF. The genes are TRBV19 and TRBJ2-2; 10 bases are a match to TRBD1. The V segment lost 7 bases and the J segment 4 bases; nucleotides outside the gene matches: 6. This CDR3 has 15 amino acids. Germline CDR1 and CDR2: LNHDA and SQIVND (reference sequence).

This chain joins TRBV5-1 and TRBJ2-5; D is ambiguous. Per germline, CDR1 SGHRS and CDR2 YFSETQ. CDR3 size: 14 residues. V lost 2 bases to trimming and J lost 0 bases, with 8 bases between them. This chain's CDR3 is CASSLMGYQETQYF. The CDR3 nucleotides read TGCGCCAGCAGCTTAATGGGCTACCAAGAGACCCAGTACTTC.

This clone has at least ten counts. This chain joins TRBV4-3 and TRBJ1-2; D gene ambiguous. Trimming left V 1 base short and J 8 bases short, with 11 bases between. CDR3 length: 13 residues. The germline gives CDR1 LGHNA, CDR2 YSLEER. CDR3 sequence reads: CASSQVKSSGYTF. The CDR3 coding sequence is TGCGCCAGCAGCCAAGTAAAATCGTCCGGCTACACCTTC.

This sequence joins TRBV2 and TRBJ1-2; D is possibly TRBD1 (5 bases). The germline CDR1 and CDR2 sequences are SNHLY and FYNNEI. V lost 8 bases, J lost 0 bases, and 16 bases lay in between. This CDR3 is built from 15 residues. CDR3 loop: CASVIQGRANYGYTF. CDR3 bases: TGTGCCAGCGTCATCCAGGGCCGAGCTAACTATGGCTACACCTTC. The whole variable domain, remainder taken from reference TRBV2 and TRBJ1-2, is EPEVTQTPSHQVTQMGQEVILRCVPISNHLYFYWYRQILGQKVEFLVSFYNNEISEKSEIFDDQFSVERPDGSNFTLKIRSTKLEDSAMYFCASVIQGRANYGYTFGSGTRLTVV.

The V and J genes are TRBV10-3 and TRBJ1-3; D unresolved. Trimming cost V 2 bases and J 2 bases, with 4 bases left between them. CDR1 and CDR2 (germline): ENHRY, SYGVKD. The CDR3 totals 13 residues. The chain's CDR3 is CAISEAAGNTIYF. In DNA form, the CDR3 reads TGTGCCATCAGTGAGGCAGCTGGAAACACCATATATTTT.

The chain's CDR3 is CAWSVPRVSQFF. CDR3 in DNA: TGTGCCTGGAGTGTACCCAGGGTAAGCCAGTTCTTC. The chain joins TRBV30 to TRBJ2-1; a possible D gene is TRBD1 (5 bases). Looked up from germline, CDR1 is GTSNPN and CDR2 is SVGIG (reference sequence). This CDR3 is 12 amino acids long. V lost 0 bases, J lost 13 bases, and 13 bases lay in between.

This clone showed up many times. The chain links TRBV2 to TRBJ2-7, with D possibly being TRBD1 (5 bases). The length of the CDR3 is 12 residues. V shed 2 bases and J shed 4 bases, with 6 bases lying between them. Per the germline V gene, CDR1 is SNHLY and CDR2 is FYNNEI. CDR3 in DNA: TGTGCCAGCAGTGAACAGGGATACGAGCAGTACTTC. Its translation: CASSEQGYEQYF.

The V and J genes are TRBV6-1 and TRBJ2-7; 8 nucleotides line up with TRBD1. The CDR3 has 14 residues. V shed 1 base, J shed 5 bases, and the junction held 4 bases outside the gene matches. Per germline, CDR1 MNHNS and CDR2 SASEGT. The chain's CDR3 is CASSEGTGSNEQYF. The DNA of the CDR3 is TGTGCCAGCAGTGAAGGGACAGGGTCCAACGAGCAGTACTTC.

V is TRBV5-1 and J is TRBJ2-5; 7 nucleotides match TRBD1. The trim removed 0 bases at V and 3 bases at J, leaving 8 bases unmatched. The length of the CDR3 is 16 residues. CDR1 SGHRS and CDR2 YFSETQ come from the germline V gene. The CDR3 region is CASSLAPLGGEETQYF. The CDR3 nucleotides read TGCGCCAGCAGCTTGGCACCATTAGGGGGCGAAGAGACCCAGTACTTC.

CDR3 in DNA: TGTGCCACCAGTGATCCGTTAGCGGGGGGCTTAGAGACCCAGTACTTC. It specifies CATSDPLAGGLETQYF. V is TRBV24-1 and J is TRBJ2-5, with 10 bases fitting TRBD2. V gave up 3 bases and J gave up 4 bases; unmatched junction bases: 7. The CDR3 covers 16 residues. Germline V CDR1 and CDR2: KGHDR, SFDVKD.

This clone was detected only a few times. The chain recombines TRBV7-8 with TRBJ1-5; D call uncertain. The V and J ends lost 5 bases and 0 bases respectively, with 8 bases between them. Germline loops: CDR1 SGHVS, CDR2 FQNEAQ. This CDR3 has 14 amino acids. The CDR3 protein is CASSPVHSNQPQHF. CDR3 DNA: TGTGCCAGCAGCCCAGTCCATAGCAATCAGCCCCAGCATTTT.

The gene calls are TRBV19 and TRBJ2-2; D possibly corresponds to TRBD1 (5 bases). Germline V lookup: CDR1 LNHDA, CDR2 SQIVND (reference sequence). The CDR3 has 14 amino acids. Trimming took 1 base from V and 8 from J, leaving 11 bases between them. The CDR3 region is CASSIGQGRGELFF. CDR3 bases: TGTGCCAGTAGTATAGGCCAGGGAAGAGGGGAGCTGTTTTTT.

The chain combines TRBV5-1 with TRBJ1-5; D possibly corresponds to TRBD1 (6 bases). Germline-derived CDR1 and CDR2 are SGHRS and YFSETQ. Trimming took off 5 bases at V and 5 bases at J, with 14 bases between the two ends. This CDR3 contains 14 residues. The chain's CDR3 is CASRSGGSDQPQHF. The CDR3, as DNA: TGCGCCAGCAGGAGTGGGGGCTCGGATCAGCCCCAGCATTTT.

The V call is TRBV6-5, the J call TRBJ1-1; TRBD1 might be the D (6 bases). Looked up from germline, CDR1 is MNHEY and CDR2 is SVGAGI. The germline V and J ends were trimmed by 8 bases and 0 bases, with 10 bases remaining between them. The CDR3 extends over 13 amino acids. The CDR3 spells CASEGQLNTEAFF. For the CDR3, the DNA is TGTGCCAGCGAAGGACAGTTGAACACTGAAGCTTTCTTT.

This chain links TRBV6-5 with TRBJ2-5; D unresolved. Germline V gives CDR1 MNHEY, CDR2 SVGAGI. With 0 bases removed from V and 4 bases from J, the gap between germline ends came to 12 bases. This CDR3 has 15 amino acids. CDR3 amino acids: CASSYSFRRGETQYF. The CDR3 DNA reads TGTGCCAGCAGTTACTCTTTCCGCCGAGGAGAGACCCAGTACTTC.

This clone was picked up a small number of times. CDR3: CASRSGLAGNNEQFF. CDR3 coding DNA: TGTGCCAGCAGGTCCGGACTAGCGGGAAACAATGAGCAGTTCTTC. The chain is built from TRBV7-2 and TRBJ2-1, with 12 positions matching TRBD2. This CDR3 is built from 15 residues. Germline lookup yields CDR1 SGHTA and CDR2 FQGNSA. J lost 5 bases, V lost 6 bases, and 5 bases had no gene match.

This clone was found a few times. The J gene is TRBJ2-7, the V gene TRBV4-1, with D possibly TRBD1 on 6 matching bases. V lost 2 bases and J 0 bases, leaving 11 bases between the germline ends. In germline, CDR1 is MGHRA, CDR2 YSYEKL. The CDR3 is 15 amino acids. This CDR3 reads CASSQPGHSSYEQYF. The CDR3, as DNA: TGCGCCAGCAGCCAACCGGGACATAGCTCCTACGAGCAGTACTTC.

The V call is TRBV5-4, the J call TRBJ2-1, with D maybe TRBD2 (5 bases). Per the germline V gene, CDR1 is SGHNT and CDR2 is YYREEE (reference sequence). Deletions cut 4 bases from V and 9 bases from J, with 20 bases between. This CDR3 is built from 15 residues. The CDR3 loop is CASSPTQNKAGEQFF. The DNA of the CDR3 is TGTGCCAGCAGCCCTACACAAAATAAGGCGGGTGAGCAGTTCTTC.